Sequencing of this TCR beta chain was carried out in a study of T cell responses to AZD1222 COVID-19 vaccine. Findings and caveats of the study: Nearly half of spike-specific TCRs reportedly target unmutated variant regions.

Produced via immunoSEQ multiplex PCR; TCRdb's table is partial and in-frame only. The sample contains over 130,000 clones, 80% to 95% of which appear only once. V shed 1 base and J shed 0 bases, with 10 bases lying between them. The CDR3 has 16 residues. The germline gives CDR1 SEHNR, CDR2 FQNEAQ (reference sequence). Comment on this clone: The antigen remains unidentified.

The chain couples TRBV7-9 to TRBJ2-4; D uncertain. This TCR came from an adult in good health. Sequenced here: peripheral blood, sampled on day 0 of AZD1222 vaccination. The chain's CDR3 is CASSLVGGIAKNIQYF. In DNA, the CDR3 is TGTGCCAGCAGCTTAGTGGGCGGAATAGCCAAAAACATTCAGTACTTC. Full variable domain (rest looked up from reference TRBV7-9 and TRBJ2-4): DTGVSQNPRHKITKRGQNVTFRCDPISEHNRLYWYRQTLGQGPEFLTYFQNEAQLEKSRLLSDRFSAERPKGSFSTLEIQRTEQGDSAMYLCASSLVGGIAKNIQYFGAGTRLSVL.